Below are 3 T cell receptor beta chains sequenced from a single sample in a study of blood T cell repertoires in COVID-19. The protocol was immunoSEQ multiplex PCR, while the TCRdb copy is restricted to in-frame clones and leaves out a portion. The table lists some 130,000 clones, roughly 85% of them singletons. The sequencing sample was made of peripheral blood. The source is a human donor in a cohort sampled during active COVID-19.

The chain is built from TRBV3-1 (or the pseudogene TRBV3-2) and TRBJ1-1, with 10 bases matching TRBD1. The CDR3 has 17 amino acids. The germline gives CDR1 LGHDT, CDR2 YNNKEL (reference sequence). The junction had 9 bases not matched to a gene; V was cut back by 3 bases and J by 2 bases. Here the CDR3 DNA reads TGTGCCAGCAGCCAGATGGGGACAGGGGCCCTCAACACTGAAGCTTTCTTT. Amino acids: CASSQMGTGALNTEAFF.

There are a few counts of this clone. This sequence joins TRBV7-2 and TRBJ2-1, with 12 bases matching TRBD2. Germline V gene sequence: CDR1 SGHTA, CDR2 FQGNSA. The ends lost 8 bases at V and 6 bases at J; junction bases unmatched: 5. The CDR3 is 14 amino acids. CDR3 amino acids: CASLLAGGVNEQFF. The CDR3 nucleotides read TGTGCCAGCCTGCTAGCGGGAGGGGTCAATGAGCAGTTCTTC.

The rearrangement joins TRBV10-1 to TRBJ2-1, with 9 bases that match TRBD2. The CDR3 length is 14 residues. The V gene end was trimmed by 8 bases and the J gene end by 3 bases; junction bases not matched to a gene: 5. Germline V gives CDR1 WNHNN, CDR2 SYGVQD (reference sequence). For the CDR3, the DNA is TGCGCCAGCGGCCAAGCGGGAGGCTACAATGAGCAGTTCTTC. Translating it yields CASGQAGGYNEQFF.